These 10 T cell receptor beta chains originate from one sample sequenced in a study of cytomegalovirus exposure and HLA in healthy donors. PCR used 60 Vbeta primers and 13 Jbeta primers. The assay was immunoSEQ multiplex PCR, and TCRdb's table has in-frame clones only and misses some. This sample carries roughly 180,000 clones, about 79% of them seen once, and the ten largest clones take 0.7% to 0.85%. Sequenced sample: PBMCs. The receptors stem from a female donor in good health and CMV-seronegative.

The chain combines TRBV18 with TRBJ1-2; possible D gene TRBD1, 5 bases. This CDR3 contains 18 residues. From germline, CDR1 is KGHSH and CDR2 LQKENI. The ends were cut back, 6 bases at V and 2 bases at J, with 25 bases in the middle. As DNA, the CDR3 is TGTGCCAGCTCCACCCTGGCGCGGAATAGGGGAATCAACTATGGCTACACCTTC. Its translation: CASSTLARNRGINYGYTF.

The chain's CDR3 is CATSGGLGYEQYF. CDR3 DNA: TGTGCCACCAGCGGGGGCCTCGGCTACGAGCAGTACTTC. V and J are TRBV15 and TRBJ2-7, with TRBD1 as a possible D gene (6 bases). The CDR3 has 13 amino acids. Per the germline V gene, CDR1 is LNHNV and CDR2 is YYDKDF (reference sequence). Trimming pared 5 bases from V and 3 bases from J, leaving 11 bases between. Drawing the rest from reference TRBV15 and TRBJ2-7, the complete variable domain is DAMVIQNPRYQVTQFGKPVTLSCSQTLNHNVMYWYQQKSSQAPKLLFHYYDKDFNNEADTPDNFQSRRPNTSFCFLDIRSPGLGDTAMYLCATSGGLGYEQYFGPGTRLTVT.

The rearrangement uses TRBV27 and TRBJ2-2; D is undetermined. The V end was cut by 4 bases, the J end by 1 base, with 7 bases between. This CDR3 spans 14 amino acids. The germline V gene has CDR1 MNHEY and CDR2 SMNVEV (reference sequence). This CDR3 is CASSSNKNTGELFF. DNA for the CDR3: TGTGCCAGCAGTTCCAACAAGAACACCGGGGAGCTGTTTTTT.

The rearrangement links TRBV30 to TRBJ1-5; D may be TRBD1 (5 bases). The CDR3 runs to 11 residues. Germline V gene data show CDR1 as GTSNPN and CDR2 as SVGIG (reference sequence). Between the trimmed V and J ends, which lost 5 bases and 6 bases, there was a span of 8 bases. CDR3 protein: CAWGQSQPQHF. CDR3 nucleotides: TGTGCCTGGGGACAAAGTCAGCCCCAGCATTTT. The full variable domain, rest sourced from reference TRBV30 and TRBJ1-5, is SQTIHQWPATLVQPVGSPLSLECTVEGTSNPNLYWYRQAAGRGLQLLFYSVGIGQISSEVPQNLSASRPQDRQFILSSKKLLLSDSGFYLCAWGQSQPQHFGDGTRLSIL.

This clone occurred a few times. The chain links TRBV7-2 to TRBJ2-5; 9 bases match TRBD2. The CDR3 sequence is 16 residues long. Germline values: CDR1 SGHTA, CDR2 FQGNSA. The trim removed 3 bases at V and 5 bases at J, leaving 10 bases unmatched. The CDR3 DNA follows: TGTGCCAGCAGCTTGGTTTCTAGCGGGGTACAGGAGACCCAGTACTTC. Protein: CASSLVSSGVQETQYF.

The chain joins TRBV30 to TRBJ1-6; perhaps TRBD1 as D (6 bases). Per germline, CDR1 GTSNPN and CDR2 SVGIG (reference sequence). With 2 bases removed from V and 2 bases from J, the gap between germline ends came to 10 bases. The CDR3 totals 15 residues. The CDR3 region is CAWSRGSAYNSPLHF. Written as DNA, the CDR3 is TGTGCCTGGAGTAGGGGGAGTGCCTATAATTCACCCCTCCACTTT.

The chain links TRBV5-1 to TRBJ2-3; the match to TRBD2 covers 12 bases. The CDR3 extends over 17 amino acids. V shed 3 bases and J 3 bases; nucleotides not matched to a gene: 8. Germline lookup yields CDR1 SGHRS and CDR2 YFSETQ. CDR3 amino acids: CASSSGLAGSVTDTQYF. CDR3 DNA: TGCGCCAGCAGCTCAGGACTAGCGGGGTCGGTAACAGATACGCAGTATTTT.

The count of this clone is one. Different DNA sequences within this sample yield the same CDR3. V gene TRBV5-1 combines with J gene TRBJ2-7; TRBD1 might be the D (5 bases). Germline lookup yields CDR1 SGHRS and CDR2 YFSETQ. V was trimmed by 4 bases and J by 3 bases, leaving 11 bases between them. The CDR3 loop spans 13 amino acids. The DNA for the CDR3 is TGCGCCAGCAGCCCCGGACATATCTACGAGCAGTACTTC. Translation: CASSPGHIYEQYF.

The V and J genes are TRBV5-6 and TRBJ1-5; D may be TRBD1 (6 bases). CDR3 length equals 14 residues. From germline, CDR1 is SGHDT and CDR2 YYEEEE. Deletions cut 0 bases from V and 6 bases from J, with 10 bases between. The CDR3 bases are TGTGCCAGCAGCTTGGGACAGGTTCCTCAGCCCCAGCATTTT. It codes for CASSLGQVPQPQHF.

As to this clone: At one boundary the junction diverges from the germline segment, which might be a read error. The chain uses TRBV7-3 and TRBJ2-6; 10 bases are a match to TRBD1. Germline V gives CDR1 SGHTA, CDR2 FQGTGA. CDR3 length: 17 amino acids. CDR3 protein: CASSPRTGGTGANGLTF. CDR3 DNA sequence: TGTGCCAGCAGCCCACGGACAGGGGGAACTGGGGCCAACGGCCTGACTTTC.